This TCR beta chain is drawn from a study of response to subunit inactivated influenza vaccine (dated by TCRdb to between 2017 and 2018). Looking at the study overall: To follow how T cells responded to a trivalent subunit inactivated influenza vaccine, the researchers relied on deep quantitative profiling of the T cell receptor repertoire.

V lost 5 bases and J lost 4 bases, and the count of bases not matched to a germline gene is 3. Sequences MNHEY (CDR1) and SVGEGT (CDR2) are obtained from the germline V gene. The CDR3 covers 13 residues, taking in both the cysteine and the phenylalanine. Here the CDR3 DNA is all that survives: 39 bases in frame from base 1. Libraries came from RT-PCR. Data came from an Illumina HiSeq 2500. TCRdb trimmed public reads at Q25 via fastp, called clones via MiXCR and kept in-frame beta chains. Records with the same CDR3 protein are collapsed into one entry carrying the most frequent genes and DNA. Counted in this sample were around 530,000 distinct CDR3 sequences; about 15% of them appeared once. The ten top clones hold 2.5% to 3.5% of the sample. The study at large found these results: It was suggested by the authors that each seasonal influenza vaccination may recruit only a limited number of new T cells.

There are a few counts of this clonotype. Its cognate antigen has yet to be identified. No much larger clone exists at a distance of one base, and base qualities are not known. This specimen was CD4+ T cells sorted from PBMCs, taken approximately 25 months after vaccination. The chain was built from TRBV6-2 or TRBV6-3 and TRBJ1-1, with 8 bases aligning to TRBD1. The source of this sequence is a man between 50 and 70 years old who received an inactivated influenza vaccine. Donor details come from another sample of the same person, matched by shared clones. The nucleotide sequence reads TGTGCCAGCAGTACGCAGGGGGCCACTGAAGCTTTCTTT. Its protein is CASSTQGATEAFF.